Listed here is a single T cell receptor beta chain. Profiling relied on immunoSEQ multiplex PCR, and the TCRdb table lists in-frame clones only, not all of them. This repertoire shows 10,000 to 15,000 clones, about 76% found once; its top ten account for roughly 32%. This sample stems from a study of OX40 agonist ivuxolimab in advanced cancers. Study summary: Partial responses were achieved by three patients: one hepatocellular carcinoma, two cutaneous melanoma.

Sequences were derived from CD4+ or CD8+ T cells sorted from blood, sampled in a trial of the OX40 agonist ivuxolimab. This sequence originates from an adult with an advanced solid tumor such as melanoma, head and neck, liver or kidney cancer.

The DNA for the CDR3 is TGCGCCAGCAGCCACCCCCCAGGGGTGAACACCGGGGAGCTGTTTTTT. This encodes CASSHPPGVNTGELFF. This sequence joins TRBV4-3 and TRBJ2-2; D might be TRBD1 (6 bases). Trimming left V 3 bases short and J 1 base short, with 12 bases between. This CDR3 is 16 amino acids long. Per the germline V gene, CDR1 is LGHNA and CDR2 is YSLEER.